These 30 T cell receptor beta chains share one sample of origin, sequenced in a study of T-cell memory formation after mild COVID-19 (dated by TCRdb to about 2021). Libraries were made using 5' RACE. TCRdb lists the instrument as Illumina NovaSeq 6000. TCRdb passed the public sequencing reads through fastp at Q25 and MiXCR, retaining productive beta sequences. All rows with the same CDR3 protein become a single entry with the most common DNA and genes. Within this sample are some 320,000 distinct CDR3 sequences, with 15% to 20% of them counted one time only. The top ten hold 20% to 25% of the sample. Sequenced material: PBMCs or a T cell subset sorted from them (not recorded which). These receptors were obtained from a man between 18 and 29 years old who had mild COVID-19 (a few samples of this study predate the infection). The sample titles of this study are shuffled in the database, so cell type and time point are left out; the donor was told from shared clones.

The chain links TRBV18 to TRBJ2-1; D is unresolved. Trimming removed 2 bases at V and 2 bases at J, with 7 bases between. The length of the CDR3 is 14 residues. Germline V gene sequence: CDR1 KGHSH, CDR2 LQKENI. The CDR3: CASSPNSAYNEQFF. In DNA, the CDR3 is TGTGCCAGCTCACCAAATTCAGCCTACAATGAGCAGTTCTTC. The whole variable domain, remainder taken from reference TRBV18 and TRBJ2-1, is NAGVMQNPRHLVRRRGQEARLRCSPMKGHSHVYWYRQLPEEGLKFMVYLQKENIIDESGMPKERFSAEFPKEGPSILRIQQVVRGDSAAYFCASSPNSAYNEQFFGPGTRLTVL.

This clonotype was observed a handful of times. The gene calls are TRBV27 and TRBJ2-7; D possibly matches TRBD1 or TRBD2 (6 bases each). Between the trimmed V and J ends, which lost 8 bases and 3 bases, there was a span of 17 bases. The CDR3 extends over 14 amino acids. Per germline, CDR1 MNHEY and CDR2 SMNVEV (reference sequence). CDR3 in amino acids: CASAPGARIYEQYF. CDR3 nucleotide sequence: TGTGCCAGCGCCCCGGGGGCGCGGATCTACGAGCAGTACTTC.

CDR3 protein: CASSQERQGQAFF. The CDR3 bases are TGTGCCAGCAGCCAAGAACGCCAGGGTCAAGCTTTCTTT. The rearrangement links TRBV14 to TRBJ1-1, with a weak D call TRBD1 (5 bases). The CDR3 sequence is 13 residues long. V gave up 0 bases and J gave up 9 bases, with 11 bases separating them. Germline V gives CDR1 SGHDN, CDR2 FVKESK.

The table lists this clonotype with a few counts. The junction differs from germline at one of its ends, possibly a read error. The chain employs TRBV12-5 and TRBJ1-3, with D hard to call. The CDR3 has 16 residues. Germline V gene data show CDR1 as LGHNT and CDR2 as FRNRAP. For the CDR3, the DNA is TGTCCTAGTGGGTCGTCCTGGGGTTCTTCTGGAAACACCATATATTTT. Its translation: CPSGSSWGSSGNTIYF.

This clonotype was seen repeatedly, ten times or more. The rearrangement joins TRBV5-1 to TRBJ2-3; D gene ambiguous. The ends were cut back, 5 bases at V and 0 bases at J, with 10 bases in the middle. CDR1 and CDR2 (germline): SGHRS, YFSETQ. The CDR3 runs to 14 residues. DNA for the CDR3: TGCGCCAGCAGGGAACGTCCTAGCACAGATACGCAGTATTTT. Translating it yields CASRERPSTDTQYF. The whole variable domain, filled in from reference TRBV5-1 and TRBJ2-3, reads KAGVTQTPRYLIKTRGQQVTLSCSPISGHRSVSWYQQTPGQGLQFLFEYFSETQRNKGNFPGRFSGRQFSNSRSEMNVSTLELGDSALYLCASRERPSTDTQYFGPGTRLTVL.

This chain connects TRBV7-6 to TRBJ1-2; D is perhaps TRBD1 (6 bases). The length of the CDR3 is 14 residues. Germline V gene data show CDR1 as SGHVS and CDR2 as FNYEAQ. Deletions cut 2 bases from V and 6 bases from J, with 13 bases between. The CDR3 DNA reads TGTGCCAGCAGCTTAACTGGGGGCACCAATGGCTACACCTTC. This codes for CASSLTGGTNGYTF.

This clonotype was seen more than once but under ten times. The CDR3 DNA reads TGCGCCAGCAGAACTCTAGGCACAGATACGCAGTATTTT. Translated: CASRTLGTDTQYF. V is TRBV5-1 and J is TRBJ2-3; D not certain. The CDR3 has 13 amino acids. Germline assignment: CDR1 SGHRS and CDR2 YFSETQ. The germline V and J ends were trimmed by 5 bases and 1 base, with 8 bases remaining between them.

The chain uses TRBV6-1 and TRBJ1-1, with 7 bases aligning to TRBD1. CDR3 length equals 15 residues. V shed 7 bases, J shed 2 bases, and the junction held 10 bases outside the gene matches. Germline V CDR1 and CDR2: MNHNS, SASEGT. The CDR3 reads CASIPGTDLNTEAFF. The CDR3 nucleotides are TGTGCCAGCATTCCAGGGACAGACCTAAACACTGAAGCTTTCTTT.

Many counts were recorded for this clonotype. J is TRBJ2-3 and V is TRBV20-1; D is tentatively TRBD1 or TRBD2 (5 bases each). This CDR3 is built from 13 residues. Germline CDR1 and CDR2: DFQATT and SNEGSKA (reference sequence). V dropped 4 bases and J dropped 6 bases, with 14 bases sitting between them. For the CDR3, the DNA is TGCAGTGCTACCGGGACCCCAGGGGATACGCAGTATTTT. This sequence encodes CSATGTPGDTQYF.

This clonotype was detected a few times. The V and J genes are TRBV15 and TRBJ2-1; D unresolved. V was cut by 0 bases and J by 0 bases, with 6 bases left in between. Looked up from germline, CDR1 is LNHNV and CDR2 is YYDKDF (reference sequence). The CDR3 spans 15 residues. CDR3 sequence reads: CATSRDPGSYNEQFF. CDR3 DNA sequence: TGTGCCACCAGCAGAGATCCCGGCTCCTACAATGAGCAGTTCTTC.

The table lists this clonotype with many counts. The chain links TRBV5-1 to TRBJ2-2; D call uncertain. Trimming took 4 bases from V and 0 from J, leaving 4 bases between them. CDR3 length equals 13 residues. Germline lookup yields CDR1 SGHRS and CDR2 YFSETQ. The CDR3 region is CASSQTNTGELFF. CDR3 bases: TGCGCCAGCAGCCAAACGAACACCGGGGAGCTGTTTTTT.

The genes are TRBV7-2 and TRBJ2-5; D is ambiguous. Germline V gene lookup returns CDR1 SGHTA and CDR2 FQGNSA. Trimming took 5 bases from V and 2 from J, leaving 15 bases between them. The CDR3 totals 15 residues. Written as DNA, the CDR3 is TGTGCCAGCAGCGTCCGCTTTGACGTTCAAGAGACCCAGTACTTC. The encoded protein is CASSVRFDVQETQYF. Full variable domain (missing parts from reference TRBV7-2 and TRBJ2-5): GAGVSQSPSNKVTEKGKDVELRCDPISGHTALYWYRQSLGQGLEFLIYFQGNSAPDKSGLPSDRFSAERTGGSVSTLTIQRTQQEDSAVYLCASSVRFDVQETQYFGPGTRLLVL.

The chain uses TRBV29-1 and TRBJ2-3; D not resolved. The CDR3 extends over 14 amino acids. Germline CDR1 is SQVTM and CDR2 is ANQGSEA. V dropped 5 bases and J dropped 2 bases, with 14 bases sitting between them. The CDR3, as DNA: TGCAGCGTTTTCTACCCAGATCCCACAGATACGCAGTATTTT. It translates to CSVFYPDPTDTQYF.

This clonotype showed up just a few times. The genes are TRBV20-1 and TRBJ1-5; maybe TRBD1 (5 bases). Germline CDR1 reads DFQATT; CDR2 reads SNEGSKA (reference sequence). The CDR3 spans 14 residues. Between the trimmed V and J ends, which lost 4 bases and 6 bases, there was a span of 16 bases. Here the CDR3 DNA reads TGCAGTGCTATTAGGACCCCAAGGGGTCAGCCCCAGCATTTT. It encodes CSAIRTPRGQPQHF.

This clonotype was seen repeatedly, ten times or more. The CDR3 sequence is CASSQWGRGPGNQPQHF. The CDR3 region has the DNA TGTGCCAGCAGCCAGTGGGGGAGAGGTCCCGGCAATCAGCCCCAGCATTTT. V and J are TRBV9 and TRBJ1-5; possibly TRBD1 for D (5 bases). Germline CDR1 reads SGDLS; CDR2 reads YYNGEE. Trimming took 4 bases from V and 2 from J, leaving 19 bases between them. This CDR3 contains 17 residues.

The rearrangement joins TRBV4-1 to TRBJ2-1, with 8 bases aligning to TRBD2. With 0 bases clipped from V and 4 bases from J, the junction kept 5 bases outside the gene matches. The germline gives CDR1 MGHRA, CDR2 YSYEKL. The CDR3 totals 16 residues. The CDR3 is CASSQERGGYYNEQFF. In nucleotides, the CDR3 is TGCGCCAGCAGCCAAGAACGGGGGGGATATTACAATGAGCAGTTCTTC.

This clonotype has only a few counts. The chain combines TRBV6-5 with TRBJ2-1; D is undetermined. Germline CDR1 reads MNHEY; CDR2 reads SVGAGI. V shed 2 bases and J shed 5 bases, with 10 bases lying between them. The CDR3 sequence is 14 residues long. This CDR3 is CASSYVGQHNEQFF. The CDR3, as DNA: TGTGCCAGCAGTTACGTCGGCCAGCACAATGAGCAGTTCTTC.

This rearrangement joins TRBV11-3 to TRBJ2-2, with D possibly TRBD2 on 5 matching bases. The CDR3 has 12 residues. V was pared by 5 bases and J by 8 bases, with 9 bases between. Germline V CDR1 and CDR2: SGHNT, YENEEA. The CDR3 sequence: CASSRTGGELFF. In nucleotides, the CDR3 is TGTGCCAGCAGCCGTACGGGGGGGGAGCTGTTTTTT.

The chain recombines TRBV10-2 with TRBJ2-3; the D gene could be TRBD1 or TRBD2 (5 bases each). Trimming took off 4 bases at V and 2 bases at J, with 13 bases between the two ends. Germline V gene sequence: CDR1 WSHSY, CDR2 SAAADI. There are 15 residues in the CDR3. CDR3 sequence reads: CASSGDERSTDTQYF. The CDR3 DNA reads TGCGCCAGCAGTGGGGACGAGCGTTCCACAGATACGCAGTATTTT.

Ten or more counts support this clonotype. V is TRBV5-1 and J is TRBJ2-1; a possible D gene is TRBD1 (5 bases). Germline CDR1 is SGHRS and CDR2 is YFSETQ. This CDR3 has 11 amino acids. V lost 7 bases and J 4 bases, leaving 6 bases between the germline ends. CDR3 amino acids: CASRQYNEQFF. For the CDR3, the DNA is TGCGCCAGCCGACAGTACAATGAGCAGTTCTTC.

The rearrangement joins TRBV4-3 to TRBJ2-2, with a tentative D call TRBD2 (5 bases). The germline gives CDR1 LGHNA, CDR2 YSLEER. The CDR3 sequence is 15 residues long. The V and J ends lost 1 base and 6 bases respectively, with 12 bases between them. CDR3 DNA: TGCGCCAGCAGCCAAGGGGAAAGAGCGGCCGGGGAGCTGTTTTTT. Its protein product is CASSQGERAAGELFF.

This clonotype has only a few counts. The chain links TRBV27 to TRBJ1-2; a possible D gene is TRBD1 (5 bases). Germline CDR1 reads MNHEY; CDR2 reads SMNVEV (reference sequence). The CDR3 has 16 amino acids. V lost 4 bases and J lost 5, with 20 bases in between. Here the CDR3 reads CASSSLLARDRYGYTF. DNA of the CDR3: TGTGCCAGCAGTTCGCTACTCGCCAGGGATAGGTATGGCTACACCTTC.

The V and J genes are TRBV4-2 and TRBJ2-1; 11 bases agree with TRBD2. Trimming took 2 bases from V and 4 from J; bases not matched to a gene: 7. Germline CDR1 and CDR2: LGHNA and YNFKEQ. The CDR3 has 17 residues. CDR3 nucleotide sequence: TGTGCCAGCAGCCAACCTGGCCTAGCGGGGGGATACAATGAGCAGTTCTTC. Translated: CASSQPGLAGGYNEQFF.

This clonotype has a count of ten or more. The chain couples TRBV4-3 to TRBJ2-2, with D unclear. The CDR3 consists of 18 residues. CDR1 is LGHNA, CDR2 YSLEER, per germline. Trimming pared 0 bases from V and 2 bases from J, leaving 16 bases between. CDR3 DNA sequence: TGCGCCAGCAGCCAAGAAAAGTTAGTAGCCCTAAACACCGGGGAGCTGTTTTTT. It translates to CASSQEKLVALNTGELFF.

The V and J genes are TRBV20-1 and TRBJ2-3, with 11 bases matching TRBD2. The CDR3 loop spans 15 amino acids. The germline V gene has CDR1 DFQATT and CDR2 SNEGSKA (reference sequence). Trimming at V came to 5 bases and at J to 1 base, leaving 5 bases not matched to a gene. The CDR3 reads CSALLAGGRTDTQYF. Here the CDR3 DNA reads TGCAGTGCTCTTCTAGCGGGGGGACGCACAGATACGCAGTATTTT.

The rearrangement uses TRBV7-2 and TRBJ1-6, with TRBD1 matching 7 bases. CDR1 SGHTA and CDR2 FQGNSA come from the germline V gene. J gave up 6 bases and V 5 bases, and 4 bases lay outside the gene matches. The CDR3 length is 14 residues. The CDR3 DNA is TGTGCCAGCAGCGTCACAGGGGTTAATTCACCCCTCCACTTT. Protein product: CASSVTGVNSPLHF.

CDR3 sequence reads: CASSPSSGALAYEQYF. In DNA, the CDR3 is TGTGCCAGCAGTCCCTCTTCGGGGGCCCTCGCCTACGAGCAGTACTTC. V is TRBV27 and J is TRBJ2-7, with D possibly being TRBD1 or TRBD2 (6 bases each). Germline V gives CDR1 MNHEY, CDR2 SMNVEV (reference sequence). The CDR3 runs 16 residues. Trimming shortened V by 5 bases and J by 2 bases, and 19 bases separated the two germline ends.

This sequence joins TRBV7-2 and TRBJ2-1, with D unclear. Trimming cost V 5 bases and J 0 bases, with 11 bases left between them. Germline CDR1 and CDR2: SGHTA and FQGNSA. The CDR3 covers 15 residues. The CDR3 here is CASSPPTASYNEQFF. Here the CDR3 DNA reads TGTGCCAGCAGCCCCCCGACTGCCTCCTACAATGAGCAGTTCTTC.

This clonotype has only a few counts. The rearrangement links TRBV7-2 to TRBJ1-2; the D gene is possibly TRBD1 (5 bases). The V gene's germline CDR1 is SGHTA and CDR2 FQGNSA. The CDR3 consists of 14 residues. The ends were cut back, 7 bases at V and 4 bases at J, with 16 bases in the middle. This CDR3 reads CASTQSGGFYGYTF. The CDR3 bases are TGTGCCAGCACCCAAAGTGGGGGGTTCTATGGCTACACCTTC.

V usage is TRBV28 and J usage is TRBJ1-1; D may be TRBD1 (5 bases). Germline V CDR1 and CDR2: MDHEN, SYDVKM. This CDR3 contains 13 residues. Trimming removed 1 base at V and 11 bases at J, with 14 bases between. The CDR3 region is CASSLYRGRGAFF. For the CDR3, the DNA is TGTGCCAGCAGTTTATACCGGGGCCGGGGGGCTTTCTTT.